The entry that follows covers one TCR beta chain sequence. It has no known antigen specificity. Nothing much larger sits one base from this clone, and base qualities are not available. Library preparation was by the immunoSEQ multiplex PCR assay. TCRdb carries this immuneACCESS record with in-frame sequences only. Its versions omit some clonotypes, under half of them owing to an unresolved V gene in the studies checked, with the rest unexplained. This sample comprises about 110,000 clones, roughly nine tenths of them detected only once. Roughly 1.6% of the sample lies in the top ten. This record comes from a study of T cell changes during pregnancy in multiple sclerosis (dated by TCRdb to about 2019). Turning to the overall study: The study examined how the T cell repertoire changed over the course of pregnancy in women with multiple sclerosis.

This receptor was identified in a female donor with multiple sclerosis, enrolled in a pregnancy study. The source was peripheral blood, collected before pregnancy.

The nucleotides are TGTGCCAGCAGCTTCCGGGTTACTGAAACGGGGAACACTGAAGCTTTCTTT. Its translation reads: CASSFRVTETGNTEAFF. This sequence uses TRBV7-9 and TRBJ1-1, with the D gene uncertain. The germline V gene (reference sequence) specifies SEHNR as CDR1 and FQNEAQ as CDR2. V gives up 3 bases and J gives up 1 base, and the segment between their germline ends measures 18 bases. Including the terminal cysteine and phenylalanine, the CDR3 comprises 17 residues. The DNA shown is the 51-base CDR3, in frame from base 1.